The entry that follows covers one TCR beta chain sequence. The specificity of this receptor is unknown. Each CD8+ T cell subset was flow-sorted in triplicate, with 300,000 or so cells per subset placed directly into RLT lysis buffer. To exclude memory contaminants, naive CD8+ T cells were stringently defined as CD45RO-CCR7+CD27+CD95-. Standard density gradient centrifugation was used to isolate peripheral blood mononuclear cells from buffy coats. Naive CXCR3-negative and CXCR3-positive CD8+ T cells were flow-sorted on a FACSAria III. An RNeasy Mini Kit was used to extract total RNA from the sorted cells. The source of the sample is a study of CXCR3-negative and CXCR3-positive naive CD8 T cells (dated by TCRdb to the late 2010s). Looking at the study overall: About 150 million TRB reads were obtained in total, roughly 1.5 +/- 0.3 million reads per library. Diversity and physicochemical repertoire analyses covered about a dozen donors pooled from two independent experiments. The TRBV-TRBJ cluster analysis covered naive subsets from five or six donors and memory cells from 3 donors.

Including cysteine and phenylalanine, the CDR3 has 20 amino acids. The DNA is unrecorded. Per the germline V gene, KGHSH is the CDR1 and LQKENI is the CDR2. Here is what the overall study found, with its caveats: Because CXCR3 expression was partially decreased after cryopreservation, freshly isolated PBMCs were used for most assays. Both naive subsets had comparably high repertoire diversity, while memory CD8+ T cells had much lower repertoire diversity. TRB CDR3s from CXCR3-positive naive cells showed higher hydrophobicity (lower Kidera factor 4), lower energy, and higher strength and volume indices than CXCR3-negative naive cells. Because surface CD5, which is linked to self-reactivity in mice, was comparable between the naive subsets, TCR interaction strength was also inferred from the physicochemical properties of TRB CDR3s. Within the same donor, TRBV-TRBJ usage looked similar between naive CXCR3-negative and CXCR3-positive cells, but memory cells had distinct patterns.

TCRdb names NextSeq 550 as the instrument used. The Human TCR Profiling Kit (MiLaboratory) was used to make UMI-labeled 5' RACE TRB cDNA libraries. The full amount of extracted RNA was used for cDNA synthesis, and the full amount of resulting cDNA was used for PCR amplification. The libraries were made side by side, with each library going through the same number of PCR cycles. The study's processing was this. With a requirement of at least two reads per UMI, MIGEC and MiXCR extracted about 48,000 +/- 9,800 unique UMI-labeled TRB cDNA molecules per library. An average of about 40,000 +/- 10,000 functional in-frame TRB CDR3 nucleotide clonotypes without stop codons was found per library. After downsampling to 5000 UMI-labeled TRB molecules per sample, diversity metrics, including normalized Shannon-Wiener and Chao1, were computed in VDJtools. VDJtools computed clonotype-size-weighted physicochemical properties of the central five CDR3 residues: interaction energy, strength, volume and Kidera factor 4. TCRdb reprocessed the reads and assigns one entry to each CDR3 protein sequence, leaving out DNA. The V and J calls and clone size come from TCRdb's table, not from the authors' own analysis. This specimen's table enumerates some 5,900 distinct CDR3 sequences. In total, the top ten clones hold less than 2% of the sample.

The sample taken for sequencing was naive CXCR3+ CD8+ T cells from blood. The cell subset or site label on this specimen signifies: CD45RO-CCR7+CD27+CD95- naive CD8+ T cells expressing CXCR3 (TNR3+). This chain is built from TRBV18 and TRBJ2-4; there is no DNA to check the TCRdb D call of TRBD1. The sequence was collected from a human donor in good health. Some clones in this sample may be carry-over from other donors' samples. For the CDR3, the sequence is CARPPFGTEITPLAKNIQYF.